This T cell receptor (beta chain) was observed in a study of CD4 T cells in relation to SARS-CoV-2 and coronaviruses. Whole-study context: The restricting HLA molecule for shared crossreactive spike epitopes was mapped.

Regarding this clone: Antigen specificity is unknown.

The germline V gene has CDR1 MDHEN and CDR2 SYDVKM. There are 13 residues in the CDR3. Losses at the gene ends were 8 bases for V and 0 bases for J; bases not matched to a gene: 4. Regarding the study as a whole: Compared with monoreactive clones, crossreactive clones showed significantly weaker SARS-CoV-2 expansion. Crossreactivity was assessed only for spike protein, not other viral proteins.

The unexposed donors gave CD4+ T cells in about 2010-2019, prior to COVID-19. The assay was immunoSEQ multiplex PCR, and TCRdb's table has in-frame clones only and misses some. The profile shows under 70,000 clones, just over 85% of them singletons. The clonotype comes from a human donor in good health. Sequencing was done on a sample of memory CD4+ T cells from PBMCs. The chain combines TRBV28 with TRBJ2-7; 7 bases align to TRBD1. The CDR3 spells CASYGTASYEQYF. The CDR3 DNA follows: TGTGCCAGCTACGGGACAGCCTCCTACGAGCAGTACTTC. The complete variable domain, with remaining parts taken from reference TRBV28 and TRBJ2-7, reads DVKVTQSSRYLVKRTGEKVFLECVQDMDHENMFWYRQDPGLGLRLIYFSYDVKMKEKGDIPEGYSVSREKKERFSLILESASTNQTSMYLCASYGTASYEQYFGPGTRLTVT.